These 21 T cell receptor beta chains share one sample of origin, sequenced in a study of blood T cell repertoires in COVID-19. Profiled with immunoSEQ multiplex PCR; TCRdb holds only in-frame clones, not every one. The sample includes about 670,000 clones, 70% to 90% of them seen just once. The sequenced material came from peripheral blood. The receptors originated from a woman younger than 30 with acute or convalescent COVID-19.

This chain joins TRBV5-1 and TRBJ2-3; TRBD1 is a possible D gene (7 bases). The CDR3 is 15 amino acids. Trimming shortened V by 1 base and J by 6 bases, and 15 bases separated the two germline ends. Looked up from germline, CDR1 is SGHRS and CDR2 is YFSETQ. Here the CDR3 DNA reads TGCGCCAGCAGCTTGCCCAGGGGGGCAGGGGATACGCAGTATTTT. Translation: CASSLPRGAGDTQYF.

V and J are TRBV7-3 and TRBJ1-1; D might be TRBD1 (5 bases). V was trimmed by 0 bases and J by 4 bases, leaving 9 bases between them. The length of the CDR3 is 14 residues. CDR1 and CDR2 from the germline V gene are SGHTA and FQGTGA. The DNA of the CDR3 is TGTGCCAGCAGCTTAACAGGTCAGGGCACTGAAGCTTTCTTT. Protein product: CASSLTGQGTEAFF.

The chain combines TRBV18 with TRBJ1-1; 10 bases agree with TRBD1. After removal of 4 bases from V and 6 bases from J, the junction contained 11 bases not matched to a gene. The CDR3 is made up of 16 amino acids. CDR1 and CDR2 from the germline V gene are KGHSH and LQKENI. In nucleotides, the CDR3 is TGTGCCAGCTCACAAGGACAGGGGGGGTTAGGCGCTGAAGCTTTCTTT. Translating it yields CASSQGQGGLGAEAFF.

The chain employs TRBV7-8 and TRBJ2-7; possible D gene TRBD1, 5 bases. The V end lost 5 bases, the J end lost 0 bases, and 14 bases lay between the germline ends. The CDR3 runs 15 residues. Germline CDR1 SGHVS, CDR2 FQNEAQ. The CDR3 DNA reads TGTGCCAGCAGCACGCGGACGGACACCTCCTACGAGCAGTACTTC. This translates into CASSTRTDTSYEQYF. The full variable domain, completed using reference TRBV7-8 and TRBJ2-7, is GAGVSQSPRYKVAKRGQDVALRCDPISGHVSLFWYQQALGQGPEFLTYFQNEAQLDKSGLPSDRFFAERPEGSVSTLKIQRTQQEDSAVYLCASSTRTDTSYEQYFGPGTRLTVT.

The genes are TRBV28 and TRBJ1-4; the D is unclear. The CDR3 loop spans 14 amino acids. Deletions cut 2 bases from V and 4 bases from J, with 8 bases between. Germline V CDR1 and CDR2: MDHEN, SYDVKM. The CDR3 DNA follows: TGTGCCAGCAGTTTAGGCAGGATTAATGAAAAACTGTTTTTT. Its protein product is CASSLGRINEKLFF.

This CDR3 reads CASSDGIRGGTIYF. DNA of the CDR3: TGTGCCAGCAGTGACGGGATCAGGGGTGGCACCATATATTTT. V usage is TRBV6-1 and J usage is TRBJ1-3, with D maybe TRBD1 (6 bases). The germline CDR1 and CDR2 sequences are MNHNS and SASEGT. The V and J ends lost 3 bases and 9 bases respectively, with 15 bases between them. The CDR3 covers 14 residues.

J is TRBJ1-2 and V is TRBV7-9; tentatively, D is TRBD1 (5 bases). The CDR3 contains 12 residues. Looked up from germline, CDR1 is SEHNR and CDR2 is FQNEAQ (reference sequence). The V and J ends lost 3 bases and 6 bases respectively, with 8 bases between them. CDR3 DNA sequence: TGTGCCAGCAGCTTTTCAGGGAATGGCTACACCTTC. Amino acid sequence: CASSFSGNGYTF.

On this clone itself: Other DNA sequences from this sample encode an identical CDR3 as well. CDR3 sequence (DNA): TGCGCCAGCAGCTTGGGGGGGCTTGGCTACACCTTC. Protein: CASSLGGLGYTF. The chain links TRBV5-1 to TRBJ1-2; possibly TRBD1 for D (6 bases). Trimming took off 0 bases at V and 7 bases at J, with 7 bases between the two ends. Germline V gives CDR1 SGHRS, CDR2 YFSETQ. The CDR3 extends over 12 amino acids. Full variable domain (missing parts from reference TRBV5-1 and TRBJ1-2): KAGVTQTPRYLIKTRGQQVTLSCSPISGHRSVSWYQQTPGQGLQFLFEYFSETQRNKGNFPGRFSGRQFSNSRSEMNVSTLELGDSALYLCASSLGGLGYTFGSGTRLTVV.

The CDR3 protein is CASSQPGAGVNTEAFF. DNA of the CDR3: TGCGCCAGCAGCCAACCTGGGGCAGGGGTGAACACTGAAGCTTTCTTT. V and J are TRBV4-1 and TRBJ1-1; D possibly corresponds to TRBD1 (6 bases). Germline loops: CDR1 MGHRA, CDR2 YSYEKL. The CDR3 runs 16 residues. Trimming removed 2 bases at V and 0 bases at J, with 13 bases between.

The genes are TRBV5-8 and TRBJ1-2; D unclear. This CDR3 has 11 residues. V was shortened by 2 bases and J by 8 bases, with 7 bases between the two germline ends. Germline CDR1 is SGHTS and CDR2 is YDEGEE. CDR3 coding DNA: TGTGCCAGCAGCTTCGGGGTCGGCTACACCTTC. As protein: CASSFGVGYTF. Looking up the rest from reference TRBV5-8 and TRBJ1-2 gives the full variable domain: EAGVTQSPTHLIKTRGQQATLRCSPISGHTSVYWYQQALGLGLQFLLWYDEGEERNRGNFPPRFSGRQFPNYSSELNVNALELEDSALYLCASSFGVGYTFGSGTRLTVV.

The chain links TRBV19 to TRBJ1-6; tentative D call: TRBD1 (6 bases). CDR1 is LNHDA and CDR2 is SQIVND in the germline V gene (reference sequence). The V gene lost 6 bases and the J gene lost 6 bases, with 18 bases spanning the gap. The CDR3 contains 16 residues. CDR3 residues: CASRGGTQRFNSPLHF. CDR3 coding DNA: TGTGCCAGTAGGGGAGGGACACAGCGATTTAATTCACCCCTCCACTTT.

This chain connects TRBV6-6 to TRBJ1-3; 11 bases are a match to TRBD1. V lost 5 bases to trimming and J lost 3 bases; unmatched junction nucleotides: 3. There are 15 residues in the CDR3. Germline V gene lookup returns CDR1 MNHNY and CDR2 SVGAGI (reference sequence). DNA for the CDR3: TGTGCCAGCAGTGGACAGGGGGCAGTTGGAAACACCATATATTTT. Protein product: CASSGQGAVGNTIYF.

This clone was seen only a few times. The CDR3 DNA reads as TGTGCCAGCATGTCGTCCAGCACAGATACGCAGTATTTT. Amino acids: CASMSSSTDTQYF. This chain connects TRBV2 to TRBJ2-3; D remains ambiguous. Deletions cut 7 bases from V and 0 bases from J, with 8 bases between. Germline CDR1 SNHLY, CDR2 FYNNEI. This CDR3 is built from 13 residues.

This chain links TRBV5-1 with TRBJ2-2; D is possibly TRBD1 (6 bases). Germline V gene sequence: CDR1 SGHRS, CDR2 YFSETQ. The CDR3 covers 16 residues. The V end was cut by 2 bases, the J end by 0 bases, with 11 bases between. For the CDR3, the DNA is TGCGCCAGCAGCTTAACAGGGCTCTCGAACACCGGGGAGCTGTTTTTT. Its translation is CASSLTGLSNTGELFF.

This clone was seen only once. The gene calls are TRBV27 and TRBJ1-5, with D tentatively TRBD1 (6 bases). From germline, CDR1 is MNHEY and CDR2 SMNVEV (reference sequence). Trimming shortened V by 2 bases and J by 3 bases, and 11 bases separated the two germline ends. The CDR3 runs 15 residues. The CDR3 loop is CASSLSGQINQPQHF. The CDR3 region has the DNA TGTGCCAGCAGTTTAAGCGGACAGATCAATCAGCCCCAGCATTTT.

A few counts support this clone. The gene calls are TRBV6-5 and TRBJ1-1; D unclear. The length of the CDR3 is 13 residues. CDR1 and CDR2 from the germline V gene are MNHEY and SVGAGI. The V end was cut by 4 bases, the J end by 3 bases, with 9 bases between. For the CDR3, the DNA is TGTGCCAGCAGTTGGAGGGTGGACACTGAAGCTTTCTTT. Its protein product is CASSWRVDTEAFF.

The chain has TRBV10-3 and TRBJ1-6; 12 nucleotides match TRBD1. There are 15 residues in the CDR3. With V trimmed by 6 bases and J by 8 bases, 5 bases remained unmatched. CDR1 and CDR2 (germline): ENHRY, SYGVKD. The DNA of the CDR3 is TGTGCCATCAGGGGAGGGACAGGGGGCGATTCACCCCTCCACTTT. Translating it yields CAIRGGTGGDSPLHF.

V and J are TRBV29-1 and TRBJ1-3; TRBD1 matches 7 bases. The length of the CDR3 is 13 residues. CDR1 is SQVTM and CDR2 is ANQGSEA in the germline V gene. Losses at the gene ends were 4 bases for V and 0 bases for J; bases not matched to a gene: 0. Here the CDR3 DNA reads TGCAGCGTTGGACAGGGCTCTGGAAACACCATATATTTT. It translates to CSVGQGSGNTIYF.

The V call is TRBV19, the J call TRBJ1-1; weak D call: TRBD1 (6 bases). The germline gives CDR1 LNHDA, CDR2 SQIVND (reference sequence). The CDR3 is made up of 14 amino acids. V shed 9 bases and J shed 2 bases, with 16 bases lying between them. Here the CDR3 DNA reads TGTGCCAGCTCCACAGGGATAAGCAACACTGAAGCTTTCTTT. This codes for CASSTGISNTEAFF.

V and J are TRBV10-3 and TRBJ2-1; D ambiguous. Germline assignment: CDR1 ENHRY and CDR2 SYGVKD. The CDR3 runs to 14 residues. V lost 8 bases and J lost 1, with 12 bases in between. The CDR3 DNA follows: TGTGCCATCGCTCGGAGTGGGTCCTACAATGAGCAGTTCTTC. Its translation: CAIARSGSYNEQFF.

The chain joins TRBV20-1 to TRBJ1-5, with a possible D match to TRBD1 (6 bases). This CDR3 spans 13 amino acids. Trimming pared 3 bases from V and 7 bases from J, leaving 13 bases between. In germline, CDR1 is DFQATT, CDR2 SNEGSKA (reference sequence). As DNA, the CDR3 is TGCAGTGCTAGTTGGGGGGGCCAACAGCCCCAGCATTTT. It is translated as CSASWGGQQPQHF.